The entry that follows covers one T cell receptor (beta chain) sequence. This entry belongs to a study of cytomegalovirus exposure and HLA in healthy donors. V shed 7 bases and J 5 bases; nucleotides not matched to a gene: 6. The CDR3 length is 14 residues. Germline V gene lookup returns CDR1 MNHNS and CDR2 SASEGT. In the PCR, 60 Vbeta and 13 Jbeta primers were used. Sequenced by immunoSEQ multiplex PCR; TCRdb stores in-frame clones only, minus some. The data show some 110,000 clones, around three quarters seen once. The sample comprised PBMCs. This sequence originates from a middle-aged man in good health and CMV-seropositive. This chain connects TRBV6-1 to TRBJ1-3, with TRBD1 matching 9 bases. Written as DNA, the CDR3 is TGTGCCAGCAATGGACAGGGGTTTCGAAACACCATATATTTT. The encoded protein is CASNGQGFRNTIYF.